This T cell receptor beta chain was identified during a study of T cells in Graves' hyperthyroidism and ophthalmopathy. The CDR3 regions of TCR beta were amplified from RNA transcripts. First-round RT-PCR with HTBI primers amplified the TCR CDR3 region. TCRdb re-called the multiplex PCR reads with MiXCR, one entry per CDR3 protein. Of more than 450,000 distinct CDR3 sequences detected, less than 15% appear once; the ten largest clones hold over 11%. Worth noting for this clonotype: Its matching antigen is unknown.

Study-wide results and caveats: Most thyroid-expanded clonotypes above 0.001 were also found in blood.

PBMCs were sourced from more than 9 ml fresh peripheral blood. The sequencing input was blood. This receptor was taken from a woman aged 40 to 50 with Graves' hyperthyroidism.

CDR3 loop: CAWSEGWGGRETQYF. The CDR3 DNA reads TGTGCCTGGAGTGAGGGATGGGGAGGGAGAGAGACCCAGTACTTC. This chain joins TRBV30 and TRBJ2-5; the match to TRBD2 covers 7 bases. The CDR3 sequence is 15 residues long. Germline CDR1 GTSNPN, CDR2 SVGIG (reference sequence). The trim removed 1 base at V and 4 bases at J, leaving 9 bases unmatched.